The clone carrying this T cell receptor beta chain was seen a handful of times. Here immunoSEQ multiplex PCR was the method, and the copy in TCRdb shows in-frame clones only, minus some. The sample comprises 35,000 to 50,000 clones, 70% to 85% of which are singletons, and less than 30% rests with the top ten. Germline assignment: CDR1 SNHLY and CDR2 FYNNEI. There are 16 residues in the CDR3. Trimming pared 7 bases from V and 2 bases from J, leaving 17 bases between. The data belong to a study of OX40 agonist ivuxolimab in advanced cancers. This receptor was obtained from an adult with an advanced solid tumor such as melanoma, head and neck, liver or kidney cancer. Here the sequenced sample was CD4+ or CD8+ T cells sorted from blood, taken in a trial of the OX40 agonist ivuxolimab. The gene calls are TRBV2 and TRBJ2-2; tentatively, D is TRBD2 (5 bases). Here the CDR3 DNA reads TGTGCCAGCATGGCAAGCGGCCTCCTCAACACCGGGGAGCTGTTTTTT. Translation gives CASMASGLLNTGELFF.